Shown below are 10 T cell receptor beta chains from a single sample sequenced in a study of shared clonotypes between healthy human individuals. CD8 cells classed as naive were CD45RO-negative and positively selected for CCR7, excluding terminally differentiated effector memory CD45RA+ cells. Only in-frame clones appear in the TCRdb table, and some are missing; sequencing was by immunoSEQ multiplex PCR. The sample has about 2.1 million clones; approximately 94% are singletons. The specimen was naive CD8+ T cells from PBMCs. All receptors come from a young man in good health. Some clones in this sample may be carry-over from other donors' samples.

The CDR3: CASREGGLAGYSYNEQFF. The CDR3 bases are TGTGCCAGCAGAGAAGGGGGGCTAGCGGGATATTCCTACAATGAGCAGTTCTTC. The chain has TRBV11-2 and TRBJ2-1; 9 bases line up with TRBD2. Germline V lookup: CDR1 SGHAT, CDR2 FQNNGV. The length of the CDR3 is 18 residues. V shed 6 bases and J 1 base; nucleotides not matched to a gene: 13.

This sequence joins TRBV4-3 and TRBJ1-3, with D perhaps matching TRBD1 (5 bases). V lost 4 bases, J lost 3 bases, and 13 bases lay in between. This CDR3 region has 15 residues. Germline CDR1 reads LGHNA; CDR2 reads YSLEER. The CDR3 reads CASSPGGAIGNTIYF. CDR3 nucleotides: TGCGCCAGCAGCCCCGGAGGGGCAATTGGAAACACCATATATTTT.

CDR3 nucleotide sequence: TGTGCCAGCAGGACAGAAGACGCAACTAATGAAAAACTGTTTTTT. Protein: CASRTEDATNEKLFF. The chain links TRBV28 to TRBJ1-4; weak D call: TRBD1 (5 bases). CDR3 length: 15 residues. The ends were cut back, 6 bases at V and 0 bases at J, with 11 bases in the middle. Per the germline V gene, CDR1 is MDHEN and CDR2 is SYDVKM. Looking up the rest from reference TRBV28 and TRBJ1-4 gives the full variable domain: DVKVTQSSRYLVKRTGEKVFLECVQDMDHENMFWYRQDPGLGLRLIYFSYDVKMKEKGDIPEGYSVSREKKERFSLILESASTNQTSMYLCASRTEDATNEKLFFGSGTQLSVL.

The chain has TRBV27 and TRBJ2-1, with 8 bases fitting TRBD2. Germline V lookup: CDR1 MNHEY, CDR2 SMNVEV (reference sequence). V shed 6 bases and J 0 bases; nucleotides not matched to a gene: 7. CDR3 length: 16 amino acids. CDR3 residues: CASRDSGTSSYNEQFF. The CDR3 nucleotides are TGTGCCAGCAGAGACTCCGGGACTAGCTCCTACAATGAGCAGTTCTTC.

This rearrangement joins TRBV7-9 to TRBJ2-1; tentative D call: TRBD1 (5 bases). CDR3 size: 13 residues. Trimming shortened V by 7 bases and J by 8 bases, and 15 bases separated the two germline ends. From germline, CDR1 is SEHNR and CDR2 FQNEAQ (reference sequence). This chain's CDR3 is CASTPERGDEQFF. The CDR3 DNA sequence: TGTGCCAGCACCCCGGAAAGGGGCGATGAGCAGTTCTTC. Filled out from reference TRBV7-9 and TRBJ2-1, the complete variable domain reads DTGVSQNPRHKITKRGQNVTFRCDPISEHNRLYWYRQTLGQGPEFLTYFQNEAQLEKSRLLSDRFSAERPKGSFSTLEIQRTEQGDSAMYLCASTPERGDEQFFGPGTRLTVL.

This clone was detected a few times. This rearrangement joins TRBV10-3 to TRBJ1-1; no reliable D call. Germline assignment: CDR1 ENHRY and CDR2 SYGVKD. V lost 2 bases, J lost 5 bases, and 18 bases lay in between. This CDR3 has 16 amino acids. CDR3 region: CAISEVGGPTRTEAFF. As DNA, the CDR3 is TGTGCCATCAGTGAGGTGGGTGGCCCCACAAGGACTGAAGCTTTCTTT.

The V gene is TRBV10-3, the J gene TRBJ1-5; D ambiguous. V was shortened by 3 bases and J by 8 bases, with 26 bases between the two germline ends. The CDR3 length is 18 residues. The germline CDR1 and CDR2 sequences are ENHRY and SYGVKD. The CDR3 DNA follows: TGTGCCATCAGTGACCCTAGGCCGGGCACCCATAACCCCGAGCCCCAGCATTTT. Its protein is CAISDPRPGTHNPEPQHF.

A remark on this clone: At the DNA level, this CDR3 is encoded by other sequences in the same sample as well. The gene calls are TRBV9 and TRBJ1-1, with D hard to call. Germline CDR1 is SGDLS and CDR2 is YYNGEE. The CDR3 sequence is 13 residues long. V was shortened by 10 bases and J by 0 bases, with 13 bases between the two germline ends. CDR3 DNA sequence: TGTGCCTCTTCCCCGGGCGTGAACACTGAAGCTTTCTTT. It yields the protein CASSPGVNTEAFF. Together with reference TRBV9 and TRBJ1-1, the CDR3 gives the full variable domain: DSGVTQTPKHLITATGQRVTLRCSPRSGDLSVYWYQQSLDQGLQFLIQYYNGEERAKGNILERFSAQQFPDLHSELNLSSLELGDSALYFCASSPGVNTEAFFGQGTRLTVV.

CDR3: CASSQNTGELFF. The CDR3 coding sequence is TGCGCCAGCAGCCAGAACACCGGGGAGCTGTTTTTT. This chain links TRBV4-3 with TRBJ2-2; D is ambiguous. Trimming took off 3 bases at V and 1 base at J, with 0 bases between the two ends. Germline CDR1 and CDR2: LGHNA and YSLEER. This CDR3 has 12 amino acids.

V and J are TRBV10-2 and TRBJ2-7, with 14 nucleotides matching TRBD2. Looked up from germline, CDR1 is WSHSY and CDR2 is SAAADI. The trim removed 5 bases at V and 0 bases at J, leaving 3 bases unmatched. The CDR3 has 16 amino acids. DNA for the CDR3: TGCGCCAGCAGTAGAGGGACTAGCGGGAGCTCCTACGAGCAGTACTTC. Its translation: CASSRGTSGSSYEQYF.